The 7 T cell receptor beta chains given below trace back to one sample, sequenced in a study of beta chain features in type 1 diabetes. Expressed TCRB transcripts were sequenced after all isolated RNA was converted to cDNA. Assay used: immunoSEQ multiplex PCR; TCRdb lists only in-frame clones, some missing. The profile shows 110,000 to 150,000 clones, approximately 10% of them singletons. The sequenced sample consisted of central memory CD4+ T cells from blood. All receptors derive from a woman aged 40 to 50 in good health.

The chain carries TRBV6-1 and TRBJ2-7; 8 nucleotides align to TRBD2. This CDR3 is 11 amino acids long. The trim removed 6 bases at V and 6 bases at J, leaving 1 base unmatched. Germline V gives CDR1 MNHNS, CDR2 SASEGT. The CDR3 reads CASRRGGEQYF. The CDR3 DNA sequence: TGTGCCAGCAGACGGGGGGGCGAGCAGTACTTC.

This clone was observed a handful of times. The CDR3 is CASGSNRATNTQYF. The CDR3 DNA follows: TGTGCCAGCGGAAGCAACAGGGCTACCAATACGCAGTATTTT. This rearrangement joins TRBV7-6 to TRBJ2-3; D is possibly TRBD1 (6 bases). With 8 bases removed from V and 7 bases from J, the gap between germline ends came to 19 bases. The CDR3 sequence is 14 residues long. CDR1 and CDR2 from the germline V gene are SGHVS and FNYEAQ.

The DNA of the CDR3 is TGTGCCAGCAGTGAAGCGAACGGGTACGAGCAGTACTTC. Translating gives CASSEANGYEQYF. This sequence joins TRBV2 and TRBJ2-7; D uncertain. The CDR3 covers 13 residues. Trimming left V 0 bases short and J 4 bases short, with 7 bases between. The germline CDR1 and CDR2 sequences are SNHLY and FYNNEI.

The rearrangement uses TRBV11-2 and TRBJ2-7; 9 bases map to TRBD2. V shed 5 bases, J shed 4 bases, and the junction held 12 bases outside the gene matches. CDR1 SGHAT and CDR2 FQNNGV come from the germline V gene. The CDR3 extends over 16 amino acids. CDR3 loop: CASSPAGGTALYEQYF. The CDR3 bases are TGTGCCAGCAGCCCAGCGGGGGGTACAGCTTTATACGAGCAGTACTTC.

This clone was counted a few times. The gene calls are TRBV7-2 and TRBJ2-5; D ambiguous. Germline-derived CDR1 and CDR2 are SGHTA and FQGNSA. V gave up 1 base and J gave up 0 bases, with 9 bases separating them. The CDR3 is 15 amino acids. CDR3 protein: CASSLGPGNQETQYF. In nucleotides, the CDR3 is TGTGCCAGCAGCTTAGGGCCAGGAAACCAAGAGACCCAGTACTTC.

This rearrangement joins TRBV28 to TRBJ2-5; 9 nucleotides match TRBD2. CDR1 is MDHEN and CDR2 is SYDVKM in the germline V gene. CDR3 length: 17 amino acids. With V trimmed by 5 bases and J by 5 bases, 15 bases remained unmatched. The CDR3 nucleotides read TGTGCCAGCAGTCCCGATGCGGGCGGGGGGGCCGGTGAGACCCAGTACTTC. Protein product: CASSPDAGGGAGETQYF.

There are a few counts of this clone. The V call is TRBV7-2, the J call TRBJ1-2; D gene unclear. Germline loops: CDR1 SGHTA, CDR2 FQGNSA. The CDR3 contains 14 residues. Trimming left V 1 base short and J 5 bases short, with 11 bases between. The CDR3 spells CASSLEWQDYGYTF. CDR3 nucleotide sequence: TGTGCCAGCAGCTTAGAGTGGCAGGATTATGGCTACACCTTC.